Each of the 21 T cell receptor beta chains below was sequenced from the same sample in a study of CD8+CD57+ T cells in acquired aplastic anemia. Both TCR beta VDJ combination and CDR3 sequence profiling were carried out. Genomic DNA was the template for this profiling. TCRdb reanalysed the reads using MiXCR and keeps one entry per CDR3 protein. The sample includes some 280,000 distinct CDR3 sequences, roughly half of them seen just once. Sample: sorted CD4+, CD8+, or CD8+CD57+ T cells (not recorded which) from PBMCs. All receptors come from a human donor with severe aplastic anemia or a healthy control (not recorded which).

This clonotype was observed a few times. The chain employs TRBV10-3 and TRBJ1-2, with 7 bases lining up with TRBD1. The germline V gene has CDR1 ENHRY and CDR2 SYGVKD. CDR3 length equals 15 residues. Trimming removed 0 bases from V and 8 bases from J; junction bases left unmatched: 9. CDR3 sequence: CAISESLGTGEGYTF. For the CDR3, the DNA is TGTGCCATCAGTGAGTCCCTCGGTACAGGGGAGGGCTACACCTTC.

The chain recombines TRBV6-6 with TRBJ1-4; possibly TRBD1 for D (6 bases). Germline V gene lookup returns CDR1 MNHNY and CDR2 SVGAGI (reference sequence). The CDR3 contains 16 residues. The V and J ends lost 6 bases and 1 base respectively, with 15 bases between them. In nucleotides, the CDR3 is TGTGCCAGCAGAGTGCGGGGGGCTGTAACTAATGAAAAACTGTTTTTT. The encoded protein is CASRVRGAVTNEKLFF.

The chain joins TRBV6-2 or TRBV6-3 to TRBJ2-3; no clear D. V shed 8 bases and J shed 3 bases, with 9 bases lying between them. The length of the CDR3 is 12 residues. The germline V gene encodes CDR1 MNHEY and CDR2 SVGEGT. CDR3 nucleotide sequence: TGTGCCAGCGGTGTGATGACAGATACGCAGTATTTT. Amino acids: CASGVMTDTQYF.

Of note for this clonotype: A read error is likely, as this CDR3 ends without the conserved phenylalanine or tryptophan. The chain couples TRBV20-1 to TRBJ2-7, with D perhaps given as TRBD1 or TRBD2 (6 bases each). The germline CDR1 and CDR2 sequences are DFQATT and SNEGSKA (reference sequence). The ends were cut back, 3 bases at V and 2 bases at J, with 11 bases in the middle. The CDR3 consists of 13 residues. The CDR3 sequence is CSASRGTTYEQYC. The CDR3 DNA reads as TGCAGTGCTAGTCGGGGGACAACCTACGAGCAGTACTGC.

The chain carries TRBV7-8 and TRBJ1-5; D remains unclear. This CDR3 spans 15 amino acids. The germline CDR1 and CDR2 sequences are SGHVS and FQNEAQ. V dropped 6 bases and J dropped 0 bases, with 12 bases sitting between them. The CDR3 DNA sequence: TGTGCCAGCAGTCCTACGGAGTATAGCAATCAGCCCCAGCATTTT. It specifies CASSPTEYSNQPQHF. Drawing the rest from reference TRBV7-8 and TRBJ1-5, the complete variable domain is GAGVSQSPRYKVAKRGQDVALRCDPISGHVSLFWYQQALGQGPEFLTYFQNEAQLDKSGLPSDRFFAERPEGSVSTLKIQRTQQEDSAVYLCASSPTEYSNQPQHFGDGTRLSIL.

This clonotype was seen only a few times. The rearrangement uses TRBV7-8 and TRBJ1-1; a weak D match, TRBD1 (5 bases). Trimming pared 5 bases from V and 0 bases from J, leaving 19 bases between. The length of the CDR3 is 17 residues. From germline, CDR1 is SGHVS and CDR2 FQNEAQ. CDR3 protein: CASSRRSGRAMNTEAFF. The CDR3 DNA follows: TGTGCCAGCAGCCGCCGTTCGGGGCGCGCAATGAACACTGAAGCTTTCTTT.

The chain has TRBV6-6 and TRBJ2-5; 8 bases map to TRBD2. The CDR3 contains 15 residues. V lost 2 bases, J lost 9 bases, and 11 bases stayed unmatched. CDR1 is MNHNY, CDR2 SVGAGI, per germline (reference sequence). CDR3 protein: CASSYTRTPGGAQYF. The DNA for the CDR3 is TGTGCCAGCAGTTACACGAGGACCCCGGGGGGGGCCCAGTACTTC.

This clonotype has more than one count but fewer than ten. This sequence joins TRBV30 and TRBJ1-2; tentative D call: TRBD1 (6 bases). CDR3 length: 13 amino acids. Germline values: CDR1 GTSNPN, CDR2 SVGIG (reference sequence). The ends were cut back, 6 bases at V and 8 bases at J, with 19 bases in the middle. The CDR3: CACVPSGGYGYTF. Written as DNA, the CDR3 is TGTGCCTGTGTACCCTCGGGGGGCTACGGCTACACCTTC. The full variable domain, rest sourced from reference TRBV30 and TRBJ1-2, is SQTIHQWPATLVQPVGSPLSLECTVEGTSNPNLYWYRQAAGRGLQLLFYSVGIGQISSEVPQNLSASRPQDRQFILSSKKLLLSDSGFYLCACVPSGGYGYTFGSGTRLTVV.

This clonotype was counted at least ten times. The V gene is TRBV5-6, the J gene TRBJ1-1; unclear D gene. Trimming shortened V by 0 bases and J by 1 base, and 7 bases separated the two germline ends. CDR3 length: 14 amino acids. Germline assignment: CDR1 SGHDT and CDR2 YYEEEE. The CDR3 reads CASSLGLGNTEAFF. In nucleotides, the CDR3 is TGTGCCAGCAGCTTGGGACTCGGGAACACTGAAGCTTTCTTT. The whole variable domain, remainder taken from reference TRBV5-6 and TRBJ1-1, is DAGVTQSPTHLIKTRGQQVTLRCSPKSGHDTVSWYQQALGQGPQFIFQYYEEEERQRGNFPDRFSGHQFPNYSSELNVNALLLGDSALYLCASSLGLGNTEAFFGQGTRLTVV.

The chain carries TRBV20-1 and TRBJ1-2; weak D call: TRBD1 (5 bases). Deletions cut 2 bases from V and 6 bases from J, with 13 bases between. The CDR3 is 13 amino acids. From germline, CDR1 is DFQATT and CDR2 SNEGSKA (reference sequence). The CDR3, as DNA: TGCAGTGCTAGACAGGGAACGGTTGATGGCTACACCTTC. Its protein product is CSARQGTVDGYTF.

In its sample, this clonotype was seen a few times. The chain uses TRBV5-1 and TRBJ2-7; TRBD1 is a possible D gene (5 bases). This CDR3 region has 14 residues. Per the germline V gene, CDR1 is SGHRS and CDR2 is YFSETQ. The germline V and J ends were trimmed by 2 bases and 5 bases, with 14 bases remaining between them. CDR3 nucleotide sequence: TGCGCCAGCAGCTTTAGGGGTGTTCAAGACGAGCAGTACTTC. Translated, it gives CASSFRGVQDEQYF.

There are many counts of this clonotype. V and J are TRBV2 and TRBJ2-7; TRBD1 is a possible D gene (6 bases). Germline values: CDR1 SNHLY, CDR2 FYNNEI. This CDR3 has 13 residues. V lost 6 bases, J lost 5 bases, and 14 bases lay in between. CDR3 DNA: TGTGCCAGCAGATTTTTGGGGGCCCACGAGCAGTACTTC. It specifies CASRFLGAHEQYF.

This clonotype has only a few counts. V gene TRBV9 combines with J gene TRBJ1-2; 8 bases fit TRBD1. In germline, CDR1 is SGDLS, CDR2 YYNGEE. The CDR3 sequence is 12 residues long. Germline trimming cut 5 bases from V and 7 bases from J; bases unmatched to any gene: 4. The DNA of the CDR3 is TGTGCCAGCAGGGACAGGGCGGTTGGCTACACCTTC. Its protein is CASRDRAVGYTF. Together with reference TRBV9 and TRBJ1-2, the CDR3 gives the full variable domain: DSGVTQTPKHLITATGQRVTLRCSPRSGDLSVYWYQQSLDQGLQFLIQYYNGEERAKGNILERFSAQQFPDLHSELNLSSLELGDSALYFCASRDRAVGYTFGSGTRLTVV.

The chain carries TRBV7-6 and TRBJ2-3; possibly TRBD1 for D (5 bases). Germline V gene lookup returns CDR1 SGHVS and CDR2 FNYEAQ. The CDR3 runs to 13 residues. Trimming removed 5 bases at V and 2 bases at J, with 8 bases between. CDR3 sequence reads: CASSTTATDTQYF. In DNA form, the CDR3 reads TGTGCCAGCAGCACGACAGCCACAGATACGCAGTATTTT.

This chain connects TRBV7-8 to TRBJ2-7, with D possibly being TRBD1 (6 bases). The V gene's germline CDR1 is SGHVS and CDR2 FQNEAQ. This CDR3 is built from 13 residues. Trimming stripped 1 base from V and 5 bases from J, with 9 bases between. Written as DNA, the CDR3 is TGTGCCAGCAGCTTAGGGGGGCCGGACGAGCAGTACTTC. It yields the protein CASSLGGPDEQYF.

The chain is built from TRBV20-1 and TRBJ2-7, with 7 positions matching TRBD2. The CDR3 runs 13 residues. V was pared by 4 bases and J by 5 bases, with 8 bases of the junction left unmatched. The germline gives CDR1 DFQATT, CDR2 SNEGSKA (reference sequence). The CDR3 reads CSATEAGVDEQYV. CDR3 bases: TGCAGTGCTACCGAGGCGGGGGTGGACGAGCAGTACGTC.

The CDR3 loop is CASRPGQGFHDEQFF. CDR3 DNA sequence: TGTGCCAGTAGGCCGGGACAGGGCTTCCACGATGAGCAGTTCTTC. The chain has TRBV19 and TRBJ2-1, with TRBD1 matching 9 bases. V lost 6 bases and J lost 8; bases outside the gene matches: 11. This CDR3 is built from 15 residues. Germline CDR1 LNHDA, CDR2 SQIVND (reference sequence).

This chain uses TRBV19 with TRBJ2-3, with D possibly matching TRBD2 (7 bases). Trimming pared 6 bases from V and 0 bases from J, leaving 19 bases between. CDR1 and CDR2 from the germline V gene are LNHDA and SQIVND (reference sequence). This CDR3 has 17 residues. The CDR3 coding sequence is TGTGCCAGTAGCGAGAGCGGGACACGGTATAGCACAGATACGCAGTATTTT. Translating it yields CASSESGTRYSTDTQYF.

The chain carries TRBV20-1 and TRBJ1-1; D remains ambiguous. The germline V gene has CDR1 DFQATT and CDR2 SNEGSKA (reference sequence). The V end lost 1 base, the J end lost 2 bases, and 14 bases lay between the germline ends. The CDR3 runs 15 residues. The CDR3 reads CSARAEGALNTEAFF. The DNA for the CDR3 is TGCAGTGCTAGAGCCGAAGGTGCACTTAACACTGAAGCTTTCTTT.

This chain uses TRBV7-2 with TRBJ2-5; no clear D gene. Germline CDR1 reads SGHTA; CDR2 reads FQGNSA. With 6 bases removed from V and 4 bases from J, the gap between germline ends came to 18 bases. The CDR3 contains 15 residues. The CDR3 spells CASSYWRSRPETQYF. CDR3 DNA: TGTGCCAGCAGTTACTGGCGGTCCCGCCCAGAGACCCAGTACTTC.

A word on this clonotype: The junction departs from germline at one end; a sequencing error may be responsible. The chain joins TRBV12-3 or TRBV12-4 to TRBJ1-2; D not certain. The CDR3 consists of 8 residues. The CDR3 region is CASSLRAF. DNA for the CDR3: TGTGCCAGCAGTTTAAGGGCCTTC.